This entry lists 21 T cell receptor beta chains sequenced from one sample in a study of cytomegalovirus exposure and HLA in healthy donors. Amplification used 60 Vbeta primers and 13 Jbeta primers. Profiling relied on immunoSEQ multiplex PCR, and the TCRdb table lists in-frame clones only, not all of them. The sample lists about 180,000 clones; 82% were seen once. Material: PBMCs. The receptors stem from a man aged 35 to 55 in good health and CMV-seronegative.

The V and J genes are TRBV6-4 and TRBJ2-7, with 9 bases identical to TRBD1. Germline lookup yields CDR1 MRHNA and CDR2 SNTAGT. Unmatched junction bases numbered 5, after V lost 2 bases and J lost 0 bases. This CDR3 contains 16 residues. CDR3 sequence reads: CASSDHRDRDSYEQYF. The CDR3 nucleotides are TGTGCCAGCAGTGACCACAGGGACAGGGACTCCTACGAGCAGTACTTC.

The CDR3, as DNA: TGTGCCAGCAGCGTAGAGGGGGCCTACAATGAGCAGTTCTTC. It encodes CASSVEGAYNEQFF. The chain recombines TRBV9 with TRBJ2-1; possibly TRBD1 for D (6 bases). The ends were cut back, 0 bases at V and 2 bases at J, with 6 bases in the middle. Germline V gene data show CDR1 as SGDLS and CDR2 as YYNGEE. The CDR3 runs to 14 residues.

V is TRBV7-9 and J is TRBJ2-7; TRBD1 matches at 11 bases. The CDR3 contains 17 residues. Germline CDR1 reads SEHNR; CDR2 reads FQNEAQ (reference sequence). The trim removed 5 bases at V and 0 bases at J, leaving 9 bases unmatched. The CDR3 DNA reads TGTGCCAGCAGCATCCGGGACAGGGGGACCTACTCCTACGAGCAGTACTTC. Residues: CASSIRDRGTYSYEQYF.

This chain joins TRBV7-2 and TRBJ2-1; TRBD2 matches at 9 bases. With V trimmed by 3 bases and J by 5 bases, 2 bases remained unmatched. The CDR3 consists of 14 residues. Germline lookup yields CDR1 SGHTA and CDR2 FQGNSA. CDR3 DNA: TGTGCCAGCAGCTTTGCGGGGGGGAACAATGAGCAGTTCTTC. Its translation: CASSFAGGNNEQFF.

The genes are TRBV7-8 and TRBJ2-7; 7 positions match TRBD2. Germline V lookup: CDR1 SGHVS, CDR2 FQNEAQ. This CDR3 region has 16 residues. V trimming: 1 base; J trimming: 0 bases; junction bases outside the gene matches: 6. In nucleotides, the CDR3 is TGTGCCAGCAGCTTAGACCGGACTAGAAGCTCCTACGAGCAGTACTTC. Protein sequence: CASSLDRTRSSYEQYF.

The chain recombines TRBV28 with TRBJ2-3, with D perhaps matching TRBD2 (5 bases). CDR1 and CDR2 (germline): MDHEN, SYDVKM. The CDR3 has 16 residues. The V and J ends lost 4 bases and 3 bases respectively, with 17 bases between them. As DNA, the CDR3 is TGTGCCAGCAGTTCACCCCTAGCCACCGGGACAGATACGCAGTATTTT. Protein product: CASSSPLATGTDTQYF.

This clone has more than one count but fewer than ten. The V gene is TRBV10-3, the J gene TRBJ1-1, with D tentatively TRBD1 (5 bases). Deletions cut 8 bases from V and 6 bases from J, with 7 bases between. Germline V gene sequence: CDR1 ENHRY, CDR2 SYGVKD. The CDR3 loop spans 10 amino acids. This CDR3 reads CAIGAPEAFF. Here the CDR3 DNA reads TGTGCCATCGGGGCTCCTGAAGCTTTCTTT.

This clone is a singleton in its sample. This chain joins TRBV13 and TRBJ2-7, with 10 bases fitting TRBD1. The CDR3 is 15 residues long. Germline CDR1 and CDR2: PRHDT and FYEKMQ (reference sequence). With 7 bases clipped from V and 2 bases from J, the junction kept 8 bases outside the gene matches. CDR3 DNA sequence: TGTGCCAGCACCTCTCCCGGGACAGGGGCCTACGAGCAGTACTTC. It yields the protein CASTSPGTGAYEQYF.

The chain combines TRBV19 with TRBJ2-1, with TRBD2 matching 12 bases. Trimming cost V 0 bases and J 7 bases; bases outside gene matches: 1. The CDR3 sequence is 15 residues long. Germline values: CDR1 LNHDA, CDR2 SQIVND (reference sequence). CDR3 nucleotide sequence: TGTGCCAGTAGTATAGATCTAGCGGGAGGGAATGAGCAGTTCTTC. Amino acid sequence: CASSIDLAGGNEQFF.

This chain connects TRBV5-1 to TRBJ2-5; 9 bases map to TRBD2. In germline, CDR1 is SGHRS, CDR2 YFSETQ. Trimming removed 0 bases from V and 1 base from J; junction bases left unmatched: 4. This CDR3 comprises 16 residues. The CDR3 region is CASSLGLAALQETQYF. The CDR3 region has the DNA TGCGCCAGCAGCTTGGGACTAGCGGCGCTCCAAGAGACCCAGTACTTC.

CDR3 residues: CASSLGIGRAGDFNKNIQYF. Written as DNA, the CDR3 is TGTGCCAGCAGTTTAGGTATAGGGAGGGCGGGGGACTTTAACAAAAACATTCAGTACTTC. V gene TRBV28 combines with J gene TRBJ2-4; 7 positions match TRBD2. Trimming at V came to 2 bases and at J to 3 bases, leaving 19 bases not matched to a gene. The CDR3 is 20 residues long. The germline V gene encodes CDR1 MDHEN and CDR2 SYDVKM. Drawing the rest from reference TRBV28 and TRBJ2-4, the complete variable domain is DVKVTQSSRYLVKRTGEKVFLECVQDMDHENMFWYRQDPGLGLRLIYFSYDVKMKEKGDIPEGYSVSREKKERFSLILESASTNQTSMYLCASSLGIGRAGDFNKNIQYFGAGTRLSVL.

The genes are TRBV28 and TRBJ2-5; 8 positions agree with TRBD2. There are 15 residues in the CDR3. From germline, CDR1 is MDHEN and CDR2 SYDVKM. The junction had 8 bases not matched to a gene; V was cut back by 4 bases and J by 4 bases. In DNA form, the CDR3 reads TGTGCCAGCAGTTCCCCGGGACTAGTAGGAGAGACCCAGTACTTC. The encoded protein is CASSSPGLVGETQYF. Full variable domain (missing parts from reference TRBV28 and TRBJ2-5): DVKVTQSSRYLVKRTGEKVFLECVQDMDHENMFWYRQDPGLGLRLIYFSYDVKMKEKGDIPEGYSVSREKKERFSLILESASTNQTSMYLCASSSPGLVGETQYFGPGTRLLVL.

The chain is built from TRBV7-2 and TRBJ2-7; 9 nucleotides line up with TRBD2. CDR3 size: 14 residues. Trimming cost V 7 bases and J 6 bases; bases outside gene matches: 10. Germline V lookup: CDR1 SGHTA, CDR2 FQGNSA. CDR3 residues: CASKRGSGGTEQYF. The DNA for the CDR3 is TGTGCCAGCAAGAGGGGGAGCGGGGGGACCGAGCAGTACTTC.

The CDR3 nucleotides read TGTGCCAGCAGCTTACAGGGTTCTGAGCAGTTCTTC. Translated, it gives CASSLQGSEQFF. The V and J genes are TRBV5-4 and TRBJ2-1; the D gene is possibly TRBD1 (6 bases). The V and J ends lost 2 bases and 9 bases respectively, with 9 bases between them. Germline assignment: CDR1 SGHNT and CDR2 YYREEE (reference sequence). This CDR3 comprises 12 residues.

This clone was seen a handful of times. This CDR3 reads CASGRLAGVTGELFF. The CDR3 coding sequence is TGTGCCAGCGGTAGACTAGCGGGAGTCACCGGGGAGCTGTTTTTT. The V call is TRBV28, the J call TRBJ2-2; 12 bases align to TRBD2. Germline CDR1 and CDR2: MDHEN and SYDVKM. V dropped 8 bases and J dropped 4; count of bases not matched to a gene: 5. The CDR3 is 15 residues long.

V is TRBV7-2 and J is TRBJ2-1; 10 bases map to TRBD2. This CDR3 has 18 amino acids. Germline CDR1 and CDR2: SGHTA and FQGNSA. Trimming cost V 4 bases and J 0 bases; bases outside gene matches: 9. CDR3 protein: CASSSPAGGGSSYNEQFF. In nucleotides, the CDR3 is TGTGCCAGCAGCTCCCCAGCGGGAGGGGGCAGCTCCTACAATGAGCAGTTCTTC.

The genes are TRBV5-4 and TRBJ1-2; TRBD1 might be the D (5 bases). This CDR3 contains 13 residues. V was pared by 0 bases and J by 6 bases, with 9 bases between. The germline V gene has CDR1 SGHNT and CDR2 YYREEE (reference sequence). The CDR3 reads CASSLAQADGYTF. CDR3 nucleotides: TGTGCCAGCAGCTTGGCACAGGCGGATGGCTACACCTTC.

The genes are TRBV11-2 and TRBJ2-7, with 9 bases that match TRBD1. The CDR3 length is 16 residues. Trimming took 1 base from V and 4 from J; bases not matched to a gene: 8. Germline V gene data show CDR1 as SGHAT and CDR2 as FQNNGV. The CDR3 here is CASSLAAGTGTYEQYF. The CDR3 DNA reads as TGTGCCAGCAGCTTAGCGGCCGGGACAGGGACTTACGAGCAGTACTTC. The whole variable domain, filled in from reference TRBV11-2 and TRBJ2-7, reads EAGVAQSPRYKIIEKRQSVAFWCNPISGHATLYWYQQILGQGPKLLIQFQNNGVVDDSQLPKDRFSAERLKGVDSTLKIQPAKLEDSAVYLCASSLAAGTGTYEQYFGPGTRLTVT.

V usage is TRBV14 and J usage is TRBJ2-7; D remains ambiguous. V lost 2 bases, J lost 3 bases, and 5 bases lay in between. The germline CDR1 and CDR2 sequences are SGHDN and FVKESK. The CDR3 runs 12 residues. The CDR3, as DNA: TGTGCCAGCAGCCAACAGTACTACGAGCAGTACTTC. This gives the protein CASSQQYYEQYF.

Here the CDR3 DNA reads TGTGCCAGCAGCTTAGGGGCCGCCGGGGGGAGCTCCTACAATGAGCAGTTCTTC. Translation gives CASSLGAAGGSSYNEQFF. The rearrangement joins TRBV11-3 to TRBJ2-1; 7 bases are a match to TRBD2. CDR3 size: 18 residues. V gave up 1 base and J gave up 0 bases; unmatched junction bases: 9. Germline CDR1 and CDR2: SGHNT and YENEEA.

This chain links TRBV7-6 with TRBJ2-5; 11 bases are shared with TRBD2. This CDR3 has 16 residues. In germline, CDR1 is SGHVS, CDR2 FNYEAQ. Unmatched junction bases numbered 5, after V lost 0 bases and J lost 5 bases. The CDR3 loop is CASSLASGGAWETQYF. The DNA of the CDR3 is TGTGCCAGCAGCTTAGCTAGCGGGGGGGCCTGGGAGACCCAGTACTTC.